The 8 T cell receptor beta chains listed next were all sequenced from one sample in a study of cytomegalovirus exposure and HLA in healthy donors. The PCR was carried out with 60 Vbeta primers and 13 Jbeta primers. The table came from immunoSEQ multiplex PCR; TCRdb's copy has only in-frame clones and leaves some out. Among approximately 120,000 clones, more than 65% were seen once, and the ten largest hold roughly 13%. Sequenced material: PBMCs. The receptors come from an older woman in good health and CMV-seropositive.

The CDR3 DNA is TGTGCCAGCTCACCAACACAGGGAGTAAGCTACGAGCAGTACTTC. Translation gives CASSPTQGVSYEQYF. J is TRBJ2-7 and V is TRBV18; perhaps TRBD1 as D (6 bases). CDR3 length: 15 amino acids. Deletions cut 2 bases from V and 3 bases from J, with 14 bases between. Germline V gene sequence: CDR1 KGHSH, CDR2 LQKENI.

The table lists this clone with a count of one. J is TRBJ2-3 and V is TRBV2; TRBD2 aligns across 14 bases. CDR1 SNHLY and CDR2 FYNNEI come from the germline V gene. The V segment lost 0 bases and the J segment 5 bases; nucleotides outside the gene matches: 4. This CDR3 spans 17 amino acids. In DNA, the CDR3 is TGTGCCAGCAGTGAAGCGGGACTAGCGGGAGCCAGAGATACGCAGTATTTT. It yields the protein CASSEAGLAGARDTQYF.

This chain joins TRBV2 and TRBJ2-2; 7 bases fit TRBD1. V dropped 4 bases and J dropped 7; count of bases not matched to a gene: 3. Looked up from germline, CDR1 is SNHLY and CDR2 is FYNNEI. There are 13 residues in the CDR3. CDR3 loop: CASSGQGVGELFF. As DNA, the CDR3 is TGTGCCAGCAGTGGACAGGGTGTCGGGGAGCTGTTTTTT.

The chain couples TRBV10-1 to TRBJ1-5; a possible D gene is TRBD1 (5 bases). With 1 base removed from V and 7 bases from J, the gap between germline ends came to 17 bases. The CDR3 is 16 amino acids. Germline V CDR1 and CDR2: WNHNN, SYGVQD (reference sequence). CDR3 sequence reads: CASSEYPGWWVQPQHF. CDR3 nucleotide sequence: TGCGCCAGCAGTGAGTACCCAGGGTGGTGGGTCCAGCCCCAGCATTTT.

The V gene is TRBV11-2, the J gene TRBJ1-2; 8 positions match TRBD1. The germline V gene has CDR1 SGHAT and CDR2 FQNNGV. The junction had 5 bases not matched to a gene; V was cut back by 2 bases and J by 6 bases. The length of the CDR3 is 14 residues. The CDR3 here is CASSLSRGLDGYTF. DNA of the CDR3: TGTGCCAGCAGCTTATCCAGGGGGCTTGATGGCTACACCTTC. Using reference TRBV11-2 and TRBJ1-2 for the parts outside the CDR3, the full variable domain is EAGVAQSPRYKIIEKRQSVAFWCNPISGHATLYWYQQILGQGPKLLIQFQNNGVVDDSQLPKDRFSAERLKGVDSTLKIQPAKLEDSAVYLCASSLSRGLDGYTFGSGTRLTVV.

The CDR3 loop is CAWSEGQGARYGYTF. CDR3 nucleotides: TGTGCCTGGAGTGAGGGGCAGGGGGCGCGCTATGGCTACACCTTC. V usage is TRBV30 and J usage is TRBJ1-2, with TRBD1 matching 8 bases. The CDR3 extends over 15 amino acids. Germline CDR1 GTSNPN, CDR2 SVGIG (reference sequence). V lost 1 base, J lost 4 bases, and 8 bases stayed unmatched.

This chain's CDR3 is CASSDRPWTGEYGDGYTF. The CDR3 DNA follows: TGTGCCAGCAGTGACCGCCCGTGGACAGGGGAATACGGGGATGGCTACACCTTC. The rearrangement joins TRBV6-4 to TRBJ1-2, with TRBD1 matching 9 bases. With V trimmed by 2 bases and J by 6 bases, 16 bases remained unmatched. Germline CDR1 and CDR2: MRHNA and SNTAGT. The CDR3 is 18 residues long.

This chain uses TRBV19 with TRBJ1-5, with 9 bases matching TRBD1. Germline CDR1 reads LNHDA; CDR2 reads SQIVND (reference sequence). J lost 6 bases, V lost 7 bases, and 10 bases had no gene match. This CDR3 has 15 amino acids. The chain's CDR3 is CASTSGQGGGQPQHF. The CDR3 nucleotides read TGTGCCAGTACCTCGGGACAGGGCGGGGGTCAGCCCCAGCATTTT.